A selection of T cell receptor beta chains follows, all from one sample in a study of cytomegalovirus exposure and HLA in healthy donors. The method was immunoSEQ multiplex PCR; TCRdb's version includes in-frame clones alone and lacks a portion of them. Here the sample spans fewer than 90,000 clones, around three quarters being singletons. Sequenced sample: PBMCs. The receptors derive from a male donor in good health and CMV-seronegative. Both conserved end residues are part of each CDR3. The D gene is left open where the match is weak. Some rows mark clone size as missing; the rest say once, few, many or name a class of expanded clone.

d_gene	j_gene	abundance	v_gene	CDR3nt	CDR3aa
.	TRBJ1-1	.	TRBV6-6	TGTGCCAGCAGTTACTCATCAGGGCTCACTGAAGCTTTCTTT	CASSYSSGLTEAFF
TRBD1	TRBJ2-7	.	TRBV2	TGTGCCAGCAGTGGGGACAGGGCTGGGCAGTACTTC	CASSGDRAGQYF
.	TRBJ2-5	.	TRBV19	TGTGCCAGTAGTAGTACCGGCCCGTGGACAACCCTTAGGGGGGAGACCCAGTACTTC	CASSSTGPWTTLRGETQYF
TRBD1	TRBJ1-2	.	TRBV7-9	TGTGCCAGCAGTAGCGGACAGGGGGACTATGGCTACACCTTC	CASSSGQGDYGYTF
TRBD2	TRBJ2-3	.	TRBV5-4	TGTGCCAGCAGCTTGGGGGGGGCTAGCGGGGGCCGCGGGGATACGCAGTATTTT	CASSLGGASGGRGDTQYF
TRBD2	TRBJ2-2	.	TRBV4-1	TGCGCCAGCAGCCAAGGAAGACTAGCGGGGGGGCTAAGGGAGCTGTTTTTT	CASSQGRLAGGLRELFF
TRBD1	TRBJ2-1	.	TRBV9	TGTGCCAGCAGCGTAGAGGACAGGGTCTACAATGAGCAGTTCTTC	CASSVEDRVYNEQFF
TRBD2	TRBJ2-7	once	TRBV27	TGTGCCAGCAGCCCCCTAGCGGGGGGGCCCTACGAGCAGTACTTC	CASSPLAGGPYEQYF
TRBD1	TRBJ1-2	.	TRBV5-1	TGCGCCAGCAGCTTGGTACCAGGGGGAATTAATGGCTACACCTTC	CASSLVPGGINGYTF
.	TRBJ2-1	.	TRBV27	TGTGCCAGCACCCTCCTCAATGAGCAGTTCTTC	CASTLLNEQFF
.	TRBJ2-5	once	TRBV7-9	TGTGCCAGCACTAGTTCGTACCAAGAGACCCAGTACTTC	CASTSSYQETQYF
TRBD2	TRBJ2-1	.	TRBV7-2	TGTGCCAGCAGCTTATTGGGGGGGACTAGCGAAACTGAGCAGTTCTTC	CASSLLGGTSETEQFF
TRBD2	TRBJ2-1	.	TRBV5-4	TGTGCCAGCGGCCTCTACATAGCGGGAACAGGGAATGAGCAGTTCTTC	CASGLYIAGTGNEQFF
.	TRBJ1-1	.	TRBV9	TGTGCCAGCAGCCCGGGGGGTGGGACCACTGAAGCTTTCTTT	CASSPGGGTTEAFF
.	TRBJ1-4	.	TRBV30	TGTGCCTGGAGTAGGGAGAAGGGGGGGTTCGCTAATGAAAAACTGTTTTTT	CAWSREKGGFANEKLFF
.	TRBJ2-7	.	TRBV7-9	TGTGCCAGCAGCTTAGCGGTGGCAGGCGACGATTACGAGCAGTACTTC	CASSLAVAGDDYEQYF
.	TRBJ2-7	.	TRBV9	TGTGCCAGCAGCCCCGACTACGTCTACGAGCAGTACTTC	CASSPDYVYEQYF
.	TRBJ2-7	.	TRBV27	TGTGCCAGCAGGGTCACGGGGCAGGGGTCGAACGAGCAGTACTTC	CASRVTGQGSNEQYF
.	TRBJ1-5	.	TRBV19	TGTGCCAGTAAAGGGAGAAGCCCTGGTCAGCCCCAGCATTTT	CASKGRSPGQPQHF
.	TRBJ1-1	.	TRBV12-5	TGTGCTAGTGGTTTGGTACTTTCTTCTACCTTCATGAACACTGAAGCTTTCTTT	CASGLVLSSTFMNTEAFF
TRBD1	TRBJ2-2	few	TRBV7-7	TGTGCTAGCAGCATGACAGGGCCCGGGGAGCTGTTTTTT	CASSMTGPGELFF
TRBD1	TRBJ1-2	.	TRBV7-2	TGTGCCAGCAGCCCCGCCCCGGACAGGGCCTATGGCTACACCTTC	CASSPAPDRAYGYTF
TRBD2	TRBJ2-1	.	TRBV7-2	TGTGCCAGCGGTAGCCCCGGACTAGCGGGAGGGCGGGGTGAGCAGTTCTTC	CASGSPGLAGGRGEQFF
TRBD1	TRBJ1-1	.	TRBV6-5	TGTGCCAGCAGTTCTCCGGGACAGGGGTATACTGAAGCTTTCTTT	CASSSPGQGYTEAFF
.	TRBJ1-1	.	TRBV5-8	TGTGCCAGCAGCTTGTTCGACATAGCTTTCTTT	CASSLFDIAFF
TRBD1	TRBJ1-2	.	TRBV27	TGTGCCAGCAGTCGACAGGGGGGTGAGGGCTACACCTTC	CASSRQGGEGYTF
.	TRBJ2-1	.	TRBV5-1	TGCGCCGGGGGTCAGGGGGAGCGGGCCGGGGAGCAGTTCTTC	CAGGQGERAGEQFF
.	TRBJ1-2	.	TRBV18	TGTGCCAGCTCGCGCGTGACGCCGGGGATCTCTAACTATGGCTACACCTTC	CASSRVTPGISNYGYTF
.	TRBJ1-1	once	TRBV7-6	TGTGCCAGCAGCTTATTGCCAGGGAACACTGAAGCTTTCTTT	CASSLLPGNTEAFF
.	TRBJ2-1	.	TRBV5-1	TGCGCCAGCAGCTTGGGACCGGGACATAACAATGAGCAGTTCTTC	CASSLGPGHNNEQFF
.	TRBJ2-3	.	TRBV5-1	TGCGCCAGCAGCTTGGCCGAGCAGGTGGATACGCAGTATTTT	CASSLAEQVDTQYF
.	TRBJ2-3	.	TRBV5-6	TGTGCCAGCAGCTTGCAGCAGGGTACAGATACGCAGTATTTT	CASSLQQGTDTQYF
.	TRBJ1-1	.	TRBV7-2	TGTGCCAGCAGCCTCCACAGGACTGAAGCTTTCTTT	CASSLHRTEAFF
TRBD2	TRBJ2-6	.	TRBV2	TGTGCCAGGGGAGGGCCGGGACTTACAGGCTCTGGGGCCAACGGCCTGACTTTC	CARGGPGLTGSGANGLTF
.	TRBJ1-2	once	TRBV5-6	TGTGCCAGCAGCCCCCGACAGTTTCTAACACTCTATGGCTACACCTTC	CASSPRQFLTLYGYTF
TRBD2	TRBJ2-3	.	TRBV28	TGTGCCAGCAGTTGGGAGCGGGGGGGGGTGGCAGATACGCAGTATTTT	CASSWERGGVADTQYF